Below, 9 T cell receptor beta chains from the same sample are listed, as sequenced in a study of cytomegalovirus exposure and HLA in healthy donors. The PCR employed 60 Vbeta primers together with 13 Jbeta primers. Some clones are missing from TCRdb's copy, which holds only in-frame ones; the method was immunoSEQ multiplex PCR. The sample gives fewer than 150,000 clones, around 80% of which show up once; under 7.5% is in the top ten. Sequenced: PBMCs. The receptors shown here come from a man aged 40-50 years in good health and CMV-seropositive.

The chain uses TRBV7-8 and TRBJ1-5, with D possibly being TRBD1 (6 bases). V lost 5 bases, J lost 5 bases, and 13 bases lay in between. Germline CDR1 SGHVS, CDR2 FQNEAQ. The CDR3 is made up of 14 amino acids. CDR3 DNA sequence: TGTGCCAGCAGCGCGGGGGCACCTGATCAGCCCCAGCATTTT. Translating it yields CASSAGAPDQPQHF.

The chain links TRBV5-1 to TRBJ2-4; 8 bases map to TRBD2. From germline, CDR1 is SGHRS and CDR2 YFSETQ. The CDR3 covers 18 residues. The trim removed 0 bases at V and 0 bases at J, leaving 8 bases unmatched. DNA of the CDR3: TGCGCCAGCAGCTTGGCCGGGGGGGGCAGGGGAGCCAAAAACATTCAGTACTTC. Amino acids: CASSLAGGGRGAKNIQYF.

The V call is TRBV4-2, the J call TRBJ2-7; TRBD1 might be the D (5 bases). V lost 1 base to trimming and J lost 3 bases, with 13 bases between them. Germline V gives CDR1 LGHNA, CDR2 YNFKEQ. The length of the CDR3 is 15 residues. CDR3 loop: CASSQGSGPSYEQYF. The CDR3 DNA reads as TGTGCCAGCAGCCAAGGATCAGGGCCCAGCTACGAGCAGTACTTC.

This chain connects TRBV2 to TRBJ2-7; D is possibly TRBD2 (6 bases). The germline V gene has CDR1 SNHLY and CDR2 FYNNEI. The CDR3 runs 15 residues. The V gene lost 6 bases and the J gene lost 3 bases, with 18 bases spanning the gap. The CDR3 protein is CASSYGGGTGYEQYF. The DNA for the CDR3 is TGTGCCAGCAGCTACGGTGGCGGGACGGGCTACGAGCAGTACTTC.

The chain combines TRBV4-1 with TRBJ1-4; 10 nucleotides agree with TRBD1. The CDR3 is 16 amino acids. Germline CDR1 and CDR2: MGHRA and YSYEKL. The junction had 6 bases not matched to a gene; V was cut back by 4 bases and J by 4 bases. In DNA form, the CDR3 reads TGCGCCAGCAGCCTACGACAGGGGGCGGATAATGAAAAACTGTTTTTT. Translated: CASSLRQGADNEKLFF.

The DNA of the CDR3 is TGCGCCAGCAGCTTGGCAGGGTCCGAGATGAACACTGAAGCTTTCTTT. This codes for CASSLAGSEMNTEAFF. The chain links TRBV5-1 to TRBJ1-1; TRBD1 might be the D (5 bases). V lost 0 bases, J lost 0 bases, and 12 bases lay in between. The germline CDR1 and CDR2 sequences are SGHRS and YFSETQ. The CDR3 runs to 16 residues.

The CDR3 DNA is TGTGCCAGCAGTTTATTCACAGGGCTCACTGAAGCTTTCTTT. It yields the protein CASSLFTGLTEAFF. This rearrangement joins TRBV27 to TRBJ1-1; D is perhaps TRBD1 (6 bases). V gave up 1 base and J gave up 4 bases, with 10 bases separating them. The CDR3 contains 14 residues. Germline loops: CDR1 MNHEY, CDR2 SMNVEV (reference sequence).

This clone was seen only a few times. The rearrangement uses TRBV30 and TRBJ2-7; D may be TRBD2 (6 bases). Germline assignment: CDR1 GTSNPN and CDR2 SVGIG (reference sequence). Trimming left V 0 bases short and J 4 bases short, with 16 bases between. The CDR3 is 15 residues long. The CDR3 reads CAWSVGVGGTYEQYF. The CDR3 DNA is TGTGCCTGGAGTGTTGGCGTCGGGGGTACTTACGAGCAGTACTTC.

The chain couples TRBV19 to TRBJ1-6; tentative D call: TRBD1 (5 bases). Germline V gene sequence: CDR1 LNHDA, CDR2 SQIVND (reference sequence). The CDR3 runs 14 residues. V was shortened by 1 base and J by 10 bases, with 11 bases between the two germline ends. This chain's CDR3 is CASSIGQIRSPLHF. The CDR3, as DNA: TGTGCCAGTAGTATAGGACAGATACGATCACCCCTCCACTTT.